These T cell receptor beta chains were read from a single sample in a study of blood T cell repertoires in COVID-19. Profiled with immunoSEQ multiplex PCR; TCRdb holds only in-frame clones, not every one. This table has a few hundred thousand clones, about 87% appearing once. The source material was PBMCs or T cells enriched from blood (not recorded which). The source of these receptors is a man aged 18 to 30 with acute COVID-19. The CDR3 runs from the conserved cysteine through the conserved F or W. Clone size is stated in some rows and not others, as once, few, many or a class when expanded.

v_call	clone_size	j_call	cdr3_aa
TRBV28	few	TRBJ2-1	CASSLLAGPYNEQFF
TRBV19	-	TRBJ1-5	CASSIGDTASNQPQHF
TRBV14	-	TRBJ2-3	CASSQEDRDILGDTQYF
TRBV7-3	-	TRBJ2-3	CASSPTSTDTQYF
TRBV9	-	TRBJ2-2	CASSERADNTGELFF
TRBV10-2	-	TRBJ1-1	CASSSTLHTEAFF
TRBV5-4	-	TRBJ2-1	CASSPFSGSSAEQFF
TRBV25-1	-	TRBJ2-7	CASSELEYSSYEQYF
TRBV12-3/TRBV12-4	-	TRBJ2-1	CASIMTGANEQFF
TRBV30	once	TRBJ2-7	CALMTGGAYEQYF
TRBV12-3/TRBV12-4	-	TRBJ1-1	CASSFSTEAFF
TRBV19	-	TRBJ1-5	CASSIGTGGSNQPQHF
TRBV7-9	-	TRBJ2-4	CASSVGRGAQFENIQYF
TRBV7-6	-	TRBJ2-5	CASSLGTGSGETQYF
TRBV27	-	TRBJ1-6	CASSFRSPLYNSPLHF
TRBV30	-	TRBJ1-2	CAWRGGGVGYTF
TRBV5-6	-	TRBJ1-4	CASSFNRGQGEKLFF
TRBV4-3	-	TRBJ2-1	CASSQVAVSYNEQFF
TRBV5-1	few	TRBJ2-4	CASSFGRGNIQYF
TRBV27	-	TRBJ1-3	CASSLGGSGNTIYF
TRBV6-5	-	TRBJ2-5	CASNPWGGEETQYF
TRBV19	-	TRBJ2-1	CARSNGRYNEQFF
TRBV9	-	TRBJ2-7	CASSRRGQSLFEQYF
TRBV14	-	TRBJ2-5	CASSQDRERGGRVRETQYF
TRBV29-1	-	TRBJ1-2	CSVDLGYTF
TRBV9	once	TRBJ2-7	CASSVEGTGYEQYF
TRBV2	-	TRBJ1-1	CASRRSAGGSNTEAFF
TRBV28	-	TRBJ2-7	CASSLWARGDEQYF
TRBV25-1	-	TRBJ1-6	CASSEYPGGSPLHF
TRBV15	-	TRBJ2-5	CATSSGDRKAQYF
TRBV7-3	-	TRBJ2-3	CASSSSTDTQYF
TRBV28	-	TRBJ1-5	CASQNVRGLHSNQPQHF
TRBV6-5	-	TRBJ2-6	CASSYNFGAGANVLTF
TRBV18	-	TRBJ1-1	CASSPPGGGTEAFF
TRBV11-2	-	TRBJ1-6	CASSPGGRVESPLHF
TRBV7-8	once	TRBJ2-1	CASSLASAYEQFF
TRBV11-2	-	TRBJ2-1	CASSYTSGRVAYNEQFF
TRBV19	-	TRBJ1-2	CASSPTRRTESGYTF
TRBV9	-	TRBJ2-3	CASSVDWDSGRNRQYF
TRBV18	-	TRBJ1-2	CASSPRETGDGYTF
TRBV6-6	-	TRBJ2-1	CASSPTASGGGNEQFF
TRBV5-6	-	TRBJ1-4	CASSYRGLNEKLFF
TRBV7-9	few	TRBJ2-1	CASSVDTSYNEQFF
TRBV10-3	-	TRBJ2-1	CAISRTDDGAEQFF
TRBV7-8	-	TRBJ1-1	CASSLSTENTEAFF
TRBV29-1	-	TRBJ1-2	CSVVRRDSRPNYGYTF
TRBV3-1/TRBV3-2	-	TRBJ2-7	CASSQDGLAYEQYF
TRBV19	many	TRBJ2-3	CASSILPGQGTDTQYF